The source of this TCR beta chain is a study of blood T cell repertoires in COVID-19. Across the whole study: COVID-19 samples, acute and convalescent, were from the United States, Italy and Spain. T cells, B-cell-depleted T cells, or PBMCs supplied cDNA or gDNA.

Original methodology: Estimates of nucleated cell counts were drawn from the amplification of reference gene primers. Data came from immunoSEQ multiplex PCR; TCRdb stores just in-frame clones and leaves some out. The V and J calls and clone size are taken from that table; D and trimming were inferred from the DNA. The sample shows roughly 240,000 clones, approximately 86% of them seen only once. The CDR3 has 15 amino acids. CDR1 is SGHRS, CDR2 YFSETQ, per germline. The germline V and J ends were trimmed by 1 base and 0 bases, with 11 bases remaining between them. The chain uses TRBV5-1 and TRBJ2-7; D perhaps matches TRBD2 (5 bases). The specimen sequenced was peripheral blood. This TCR came from an older woman who had recovered from COVID-19. CDR3 loop: CASSLTGSISYEQYF. Written as DNA, the CDR3 is TGCGCCAGCAGCTTGACGGGATCTATCTCCTACGAGCAGTACTTC.